A single sample is the source of the 19 T cell receptor beta chains below, sequenced in a study of neurological immune-mediated disorders. MiXCR, run by TCRdb on the 5' RACE reads, gives a single entry per CDR3 protein. The sample carries around 30,000 distinct CDR3 sequences, roughly 1.6% recorded once. The material sequenced was PBMCs. These receptors all come from a woman between 25 and 40 years old with multiple sclerosis.

The sample holds many counts of this clonotype. This may stem from a read error, because a much larger clone lies one nucleotide away. A read error is likely, as this CDR3 ends without the conserved phenylalanine or tryptophan. This chain uses TRBV12-3 or TRBV12-4 with TRBJ1-2; D ambiguous. Trimming took off 4 bases at V and 4 bases at J, with 10 bases between the two ends. The CDR3 runs 13 residues. CDR3 DNA: TGTGCCAGCAGTTCCGGACGGGTCTATGGCTACACCGTC. It codes for CASSSGRVYGYTV.

This clonotype was detected ten times or more. V usage is TRBV20-1 and J usage is TRBJ2-7; TRBD1 is a possible D gene (7 bases). Germline-derived CDR1 and CDR2 are DFQATT and SNEGSKA (reference sequence). The CDR3 runs to 13 residues. Trimming left V 7 bases short and J 2 bases short, with 15 bases between. Written as DNA, the CDR3 is TGCAGTGTTATTCCAGGGGGGACCTACGAGCAGTACTTC. Translated, it gives CSVIPGGTYEQYF.

The sample holds many counts of this clonotype. The genes are TRBV7-6 and TRBJ1-6; 10 bases line up with TRBD1. The V and J ends lost 2 bases and 5 bases, in that order; junction bases with no gene match: 9. The CDR3 covers 18 residues. The germline gives CDR1 SGHVS, CDR2 FNYEAQ. The CDR3 sequence: CASSLSFRDRGNNSPLHF. The CDR3 DNA reads as TGTGCCAGCAGCTTAAGTTTTCGGGACAGGGGAAATAATTCACCCCTCCACTTT.

This clonotype was recorded many times. The chain recombines TRBV5-5 with TRBJ2-2, with 10 bases matching TRBD2. CDR1 is SGHKS and CDR2 is YYEKEE in the germline V gene (reference sequence). V shed 8 bases, J shed 5 bases, and the junction held 6 bases outside the gene matches. The CDR3 is 14 amino acids. Written as DNA, the CDR3 is TGTGCCAGTCGGACTAGCGGAAATACCGGGGAGCTGTTTTTT. This sequence encodes CASRTSGNTGELFF.

There are many counts of this clonotype. This chain joins TRBV5-1 and TRBJ2-2; 9 positions agree with TRBD2. V dropped 4 bases and J dropped 9; count of bases not matched to a gene: 10. The CDR3 is 15 amino acids. Germline V lookup: CDR1 SGHRS, CDR2 YFSETQ. In nucleotides, the CDR3 is TGCGCCAGCAGCCATTTAGCGGGGGCGGCCCGGGAGCTGTTTTTT. The encoded protein is CASSHLAGAARELFF.

This clonotype came up many times. The chain employs TRBV10-3 and TRBJ2-7; 9 bases are a match to TRBD1. The CDR3 totals 13 residues. After removal of 5 bases from V and 5 bases from J, the junction contained 4 bases not matched to a gene. The V gene's germline CDR1 is ENHRY and CDR2 SYGVKD. The CDR3 is CAISRDRANEQYF. CDR3 DNA: TGTGCCATCAGTAGGGACAGGGCCAACGAGCAGTACTTC.

This clonotype came up many times. The chain is built from TRBV10-3 and TRBJ1-5; D call uncertain. This CDR3 comprises 13 residues. Trimming removed 2 bases at V and 2 bases at J, with 4 bases between. Germline V gene lookup returns CDR1 ENHRY and CDR2 SYGVKD. The CDR3 nucleotides read TGTGCCATCAGTGAGGTAGGCAATCAGCCCCAGCATTTT. Its translation is CAISEVGNQPQHF.

Concerning this clonotype itself: Since a much larger clone is just one base distant, this may be a read error. The chain couples TRBV7-9 to TRBJ2-7, with D possibly being TRBD1 (5 bases). This CDR3 is built from 14 residues. The germline V and J ends were trimmed by 4 bases and 5 bases, with 15 bases remaining between them. Germline V gene lookup returns CDR1 SEHNR and CDR2 FQNEAQ (reference sequence). CDR3 amino acids: CASSWGKGRHEQYF. The CDR3 DNA reads as TGTGCCAGCAGCTGGGGAAAGGGGCGACACGAGCAGTACTTC.

The chain recombines TRBV5-1 with TRBJ1-2, with D uncertain. CDR1 and CDR2 from the germline V gene are SGHRS and YFSETQ. The length of the CDR3 is 15 residues. The germline V and J ends were trimmed by 4 bases and 2 bases, with 15 bases remaining between them. The CDR3 region is CASSRLAGSNYGYTF. The CDR3 region has the DNA TGCGCCAGCAGCAGGCTGGCGGGGTCAAACTATGGCTACACCTTC.

This clonotype was seen many times. The CDR3 is CASSSVGGVGTEAFF. The CDR3 DNA is TGTGCCAGCAGCTCAGTCGGGGGGGTTGGGACTGAAGCTTTCTTT. The J gene is TRBJ1-1, the V gene TRBV7-2; D is perhaps TRBD1 (5 bases). The CDR3 covers 15 residues. Germline CDR1 and CDR2: SGHTA and FQGNSA. The germline V and J ends were trimmed by 4 bases and 5 bases, with 17 bases remaining between them.

This clonotype has at least ten counts. The gene calls are TRBV11-2 and TRBJ1-6; D gene ambiguous. Germline CDR1 and CDR2: SGHAT and FQNNGV. Trimming removed 3 bases from V and 6 bases from J, with 12 bases in between. The CDR3 has 15 residues. The CDR3, as DNA: TGTGCCAGCAGCTTCCGACCGCCGATTAATTCACCCCTCCACTTT. Residues: CASSFRPPINSPLHF. Supplemented by reference TRBV11-2 and TRBJ1-6, the full variable domain reads EAGVAQSPRYKIIEKRQSVAFWCNPISGHATLYWYQQILGQGPKLLIQFQNNGVVDDSQLPKDRFSAERLKGVDSTLKIQPAKLEDSAVYLCASSFRPPINSPLHFGNGTRLTVT.

This clonotype was counted ten times or more. In DNA, the CDR3 is TGTGCCAGCAGTTTGGGGGGATCCAAAAACATTCAGTACTTC. This translates into CASSLGGSKNIQYF. This chain uses TRBV28 with TRBJ2-4, with a possible D match to TRBD2 (6 bases). Germline V gives CDR1 MDHEN, CDR2 SYDVKM. Trimming shortened V by 3 bases and J by 2 bases, and 8 bases separated the two germline ends. The CDR3 extends over 14 amino acids. The variable domain in full, completed from reference TRBV28 and TRBJ2-4, reads DVKVTQSSRYLVKRTGEKVFLECVQDMDHENMFWYRQDPGLGLRLIYFSYDVKMKEKGDIPEGYSVSREKKERFSLILESASTNQTSMYLCASSLGGSKNIQYFGAGTRLSVL.

This clonotype was counted at least ten times. The chain has TRBV7-6 and TRBJ2-5; 9 positions agree with TRBD2. Germline CDR1 is SGHVS and CDR2 is FNYEAQ. Germline trimming cut 1 base from V and 2 bases from J; bases unmatched to any gene: 5. The CDR3 loop spans 16 amino acids. CDR3 bases: TGTGCCAGCAGCTTAGTCCCTAGCGGGGTACAAGAGACCCAGTACTTC. It translates to CASSLVPSGVQETQYF.

This clonotype has at least ten counts. This chain uses TRBV4-3 with TRBJ2-3, with D possibly being TRBD1 (6 bases). Germline V lookup: CDR1 LGHNA, CDR2 YSLEER. V lost 0 bases to trimming and J lost 1 base, with 8 bases between them. CDR3 length: 15 amino acids. The DNA of the CDR3 is TGCGCCAGCAGCCAAGATTGGACAGGCACAGATACGCAGTATTTT. Translated: CASSQDWTGTDTQYF.

This clonotype was counted ten times or more. The chain joins TRBV7-2 to TRBJ1-1; no reliable D call. V shed 3 bases and J shed 11 bases, with 10 bases lying between them. The CDR3 consists of 11 residues. CDR1 is SGHTA and CDR2 is FQGNSA in the germline V gene. The CDR3 reads CASSLYFQAFF. CDR3 bases: TGTGCCAGCAGCTTGTATTTTCAGGCTTTCTTT.

This clonotype was detected many times. Here the CDR3 reads CSARDPAGWVTEAFF. The DNA for the CDR3 is TGCAGTGCTAGAGATCCGGCAGGATGGGTCACTGAAGCTTTCTTT. This sequence joins TRBV20-1 and TRBJ1-1; D gene uncertain. V was trimmed by 0 bases and J by 4 bases, leaving 15 bases between them. The CDR3 is made up of 15 amino acids. CDR1 and CDR2 from the germline V gene are DFQATT and SNEGSKA (reference sequence).

This clonotype was seen a handful of times. The V gene is TRBV12-5, the J gene TRBJ1-1, with a possible D match to TRBD1 (6 bases). V lost 5 bases and J 1 base, leaving 17 bases between the germline ends. The CDR3 is 16 residues long. Germline CDR1 reads LGHNT; CDR2 reads FRNRAP. The CDR3 nucleotides are TGTGCTAGTGGTACCCCGAGGGGGGCTGGGAACACTGAAGCTTTCTTT. Amino acids: CASGTPRGAGNTEAFF.

This clonotype was picked up many times. The chain couples TRBV10-3 to TRBJ1-4, with 8 bases lining up with TRBD1. Germline values: CDR1 ENHRY, CDR2 SYGVKD. Trimming cost V 2 bases and J 0 bases; bases outside gene matches: 5. There are 17 residues in the CDR3. CDR3 loop: CAISEPTGGATNEKLFF. Written as DNA, the CDR3 is TGTGCCATCAGTGAGCCTACAGGGGGTGCAACTAATGAAAAACTGTTTTTT.

This clonotype occurred many times. V is TRBV20-1 and J is TRBJ2-7; TRBD2 might be the D (10 bases). The germline V gene encodes CDR1 DFQATT and CDR2 SNEGSKA (reference sequence). This CDR3 contains 14 residues. V was pared by 3 bases and J by 7 bases, with 19 bases between. CDR3 bases: TGCAGTGCTAGCCCACTAGCGGGACAGGGAGAGCAGTACTTC. It yields the protein CSASPLAGQGEQYF.